This T cell receptor (beta chain) was recovered during a study of cytomegalovirus exposure and HLA in healthy donors. Turning to the study itself: The 90 to 150 validation repertoires used the same platform as the 666 first-cohort repertoires, a later analysis reported. Regarding the study as a whole: Generally TCR sequences proved uncommon, though certain public TCRs appeared in numerous donors. That first-cohort TCR clusters tended to co-occur in the roughly 130 validation repertoires was found in a later analysis.

The method was immunoSEQ multiplex PCR; TCRdb's version includes in-frame clones alone and lacks a portion of them. Among about 82,000 clones, 93% were seen once, and the ten largest hold approximately 0.67%. After removal of 3 bases from V and 2 bases from J, the junction contained 8 bases not matched to a gene. The CDR3 is 16 amino acids. The germline V gene has CDR1 SGHRS and CDR2 YFSETQ. The count of this clone is one. The antigen is undetermined. The sequencing sample was made of PBMCs. The J gene is TRBJ1-1, the V gene TRBV5-1; 9 nucleotides agree with TRBD1. This TCR was sampled from a man between 18 and 29 years old in good health and CMV-seronegative. This CDR3 reads CASSSGTGSLNTEAFF. The CDR3 DNA follows: TGCGCCAGCAGCTCCGGGACAGGGTCCCTTAACACTGAAGCTTTCTTT. Full variable domain (remainder filled in from reference TRBV5-1 and TRBJ1-1): KAGVTQTPRYLIKTRGQQVTLSCSPISGHRSVSWYQQTPGQGLQFLFEYFSETQRNKGNFPGRFSGRQFSNSRSEMNVSTLELGDSALYLCASSSGTGSLNTEAFFGQGTRLTVV.